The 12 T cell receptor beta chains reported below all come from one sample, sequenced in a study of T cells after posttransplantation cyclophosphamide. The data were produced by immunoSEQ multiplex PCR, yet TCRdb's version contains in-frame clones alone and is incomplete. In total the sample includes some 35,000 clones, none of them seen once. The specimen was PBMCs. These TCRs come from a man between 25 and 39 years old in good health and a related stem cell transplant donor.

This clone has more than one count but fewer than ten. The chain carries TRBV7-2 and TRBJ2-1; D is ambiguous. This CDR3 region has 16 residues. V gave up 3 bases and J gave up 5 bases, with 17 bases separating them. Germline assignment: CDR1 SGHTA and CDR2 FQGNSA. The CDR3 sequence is CASSFVMGVWDNEQFF. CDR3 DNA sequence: TGTGCCAGCAGCTTCGTAATGGGCGTATGGGACAATGAGCAGTTCTTC.

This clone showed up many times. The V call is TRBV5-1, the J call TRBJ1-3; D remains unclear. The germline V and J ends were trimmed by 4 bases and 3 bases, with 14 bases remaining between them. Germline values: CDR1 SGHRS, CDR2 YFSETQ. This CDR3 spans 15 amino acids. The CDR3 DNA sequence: TGCGCCAGCAGCCCCAATGGAGCGAGTGGAAACACCATATATTTT. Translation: CASSPNGASGNTIYF.

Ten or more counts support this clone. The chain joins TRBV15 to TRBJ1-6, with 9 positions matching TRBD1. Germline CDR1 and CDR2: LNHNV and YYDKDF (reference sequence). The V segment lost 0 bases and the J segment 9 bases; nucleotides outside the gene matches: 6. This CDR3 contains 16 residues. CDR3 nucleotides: TGTGCCACCAGCAGAGACCTCACAGGGGGCGGTTCACCCCTCCACTTT. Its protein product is CATSRDLTGGGSPLHF.

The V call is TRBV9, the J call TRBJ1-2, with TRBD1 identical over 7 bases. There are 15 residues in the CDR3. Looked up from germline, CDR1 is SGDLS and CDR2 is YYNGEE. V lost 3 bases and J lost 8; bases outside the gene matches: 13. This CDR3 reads CASSATGTVTRGYTF. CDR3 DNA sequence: TGTGCCAGCAGCGCCACCGGGACAGTCACTAGGGGCTACACCTTC.

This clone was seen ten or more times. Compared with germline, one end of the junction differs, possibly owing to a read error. The CDR3 region is CASSLEAGGPGETQYF. The CDR3 DNA follows: TGTGCTAGCAGCTTAGAAGCGGGGGGGCCCGGGGAGACCCAGTACTTC. This chain joins TRBV7-7 and TRBJ2-5; 10 nucleotides match TRBD2. The CDR3 is 16 amino acids. Germline CDR1 reads SSHAT; CDR2 reads FNYEAQ (reference sequence).

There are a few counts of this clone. For the CDR3, the DNA is TGTGCCAGCAGTTTAGCTGGGGGTAGCGGGGCTTCCGAGCAGTACTTC. Protein: CASSLAGGSGASEQYF. The chain has TRBV12-3 or TRBV12-4 and TRBJ2-7, with 8 bases identical to TRBD2. The CDR3 consists of 16 residues. Trimming took 0 bases from V and 6 from J; bases not matched to a gene: 10.

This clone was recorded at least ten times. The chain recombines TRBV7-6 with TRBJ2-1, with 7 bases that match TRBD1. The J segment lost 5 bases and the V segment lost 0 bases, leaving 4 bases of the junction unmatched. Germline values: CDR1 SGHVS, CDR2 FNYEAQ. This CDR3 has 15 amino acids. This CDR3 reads CASSLADRDDNEQFF. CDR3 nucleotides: TGTGCCAGCAGCTTAGCCGACAGGGATGACAATGAGCAGTTCTTC.

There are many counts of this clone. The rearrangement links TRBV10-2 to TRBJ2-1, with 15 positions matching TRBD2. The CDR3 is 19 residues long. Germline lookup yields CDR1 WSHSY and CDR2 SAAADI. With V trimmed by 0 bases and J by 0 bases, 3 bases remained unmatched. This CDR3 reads CASSESGLAGGRSYNEQFF. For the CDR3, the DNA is TGCGCCAGCAGTGAGTCGGGACTAGCGGGGGGCCGCTCCTACAATGAGCAGTTCTTC.

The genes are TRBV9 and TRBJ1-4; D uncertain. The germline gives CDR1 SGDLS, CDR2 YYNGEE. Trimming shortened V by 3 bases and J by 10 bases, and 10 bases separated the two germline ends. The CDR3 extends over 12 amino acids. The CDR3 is CASSASEGKLFF. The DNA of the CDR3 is TGTGCCAGCAGCGCCTCCGAAGGAAAACTGTTTTTT.

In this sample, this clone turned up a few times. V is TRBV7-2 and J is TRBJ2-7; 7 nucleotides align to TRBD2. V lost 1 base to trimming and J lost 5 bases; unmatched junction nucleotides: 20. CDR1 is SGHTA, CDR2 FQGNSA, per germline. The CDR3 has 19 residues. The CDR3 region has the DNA TGTGCCAGCAGCTTAGTTCCGGTCGGGGGGAGTACATCCCTTAACGAGCAGTACTTC. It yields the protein CASSLVPVGGSTSLNEQYF.

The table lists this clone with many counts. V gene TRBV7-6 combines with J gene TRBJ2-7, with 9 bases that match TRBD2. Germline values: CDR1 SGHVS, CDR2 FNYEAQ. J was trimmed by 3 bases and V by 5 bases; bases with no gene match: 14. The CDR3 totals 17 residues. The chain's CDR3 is CASSHLTHSGGYYEQYF. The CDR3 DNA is TGTGCCAGCAGCCACCTGACCCATAGCGGGGGCTACTACGAGCAGTACTTC. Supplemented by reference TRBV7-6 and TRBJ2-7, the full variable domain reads GAGVSQSPRYKVTKRGQDVALRCDPISGHVSLYWYRQALGQGPEFLTYFNYEAQQDKSGLPNDRFSAERPEGSISTLTIQRTEQRDSAMYRCASSHLTHSGGYYEQYFGPGTRLTVT.

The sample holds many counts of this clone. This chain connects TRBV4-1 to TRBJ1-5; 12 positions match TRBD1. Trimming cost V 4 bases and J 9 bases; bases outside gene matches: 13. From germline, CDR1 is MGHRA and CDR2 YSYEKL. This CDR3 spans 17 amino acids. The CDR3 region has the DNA TGCGCCAGCAGCCCTGCCCCCGGGACAGGGGGCTTGATGCCCCAGCATTTT. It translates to CASSPAPGTGGLMPQHF.